The clone carrying this TCR beta chain was detected only a few times. These data are taken from a study of T cells after yellow fever vaccination. General observations from the study: The secondary response peaked faster, at day 5 versus 15, but was weaker.

The CDR3 runs 16 residues. Unmatched junction bases numbered 5, after V lost 4 bases and J lost 5 bases. Germline V gives CDR1 KGHSH, CDR2 LQKENI. Researchers made TCR cDNA using 5'RACE template switching, and this step added a universal primer site and UMIs. TCRdb reprocessed the 5' RACE reads with MiXCR, giving one entry per CDR3 protein. The sample yields around 88,000 distinct CDR3 sequences, roughly 13% seen once. The source is a man aged 18 to 29 who received the YFV17D yellow fever vaccine. Sequencing was performed on CD8+ T cells not binding an NS4B(214-222) dextramer, sorted from PBMCs, taken more than 20 days after the first yellow fever vaccination. J is TRBJ2-3 and V is TRBV18; the match to TRBD2 covers 14 bases. The CDR3 coding sequence is TGTGCCAGCTCACAGACTAGCGGGGGGGCAGAAGATACGCAGTATTTT. This translates into CASSQTSGGAEDTQYF.